These 27 T cell receptor beta chains were all obtained from the same sample, sequenced in a study of cytomegalovirus exposure and HLA in healthy donors. In the PCR, 60 Vbeta and 13 Jbeta primers were used. Sequenced by immunoSEQ multiplex PCR; TCRdb stores in-frame clones only, minus some. The sample lists 150,000 to 200,000 clones; 82% were seen once. The sequenced sample consisted of PBMCs. Receptors were obtained from a woman in her 50s in good health and CMV-seropositive.

V usage is TRBV5-6 and J usage is TRBJ1-3, with 7 bases fitting TRBD1. V trimming: 2 bases; J trimming: 1 base; junction bases outside the gene matches: 9. Germline CDR1 is SGHDT and CDR2 is YYEEEE. The CDR3 runs 17 residues. The CDR3 spells CASSFITGAPSGNTIYF. CDR3 sequence (DNA): TGTGCCAGCAGCTTCATTACAGGGGCCCCGTCTGGAAACACCATATATTTT.

This clone was picked up one time. V gene TRBV28 combines with J gene TRBJ2-7, with D possibly TRBD1 on 5 matching bases. Trimming cost V 3 bases and J 3 bases, with 12 bases left between them. From germline, CDR1 is MDHEN and CDR2 SYDVKM. The CDR3 is 14 amino acids. CDR3 region: CASSFPGNDYEQYF. For the CDR3, the DNA is TGTGCCAGCAGTTTCCCAGGGAACGACTACGAGCAGTACTTC.

The rearrangement links TRBV5-4 to TRBJ2-7; TRBD1 aligns across 8 bases. After removal of 3 bases from V and 2 bases from J, the junction contained 7 bases not matched to a gene. CDR3 size: 15 residues. Germline V gene sequence: CDR1 SGHNT, CDR2 YYREEE (reference sequence). The CDR3 DNA is TGTGCCAGCAGCTCCGAGACAGGGGTCGCCTACGAGCAGTACTTC. This sequence encodes CASSSETGVAYEQYF.

The chain recombines TRBV28 with TRBJ1-2; 10 positions agree with TRBD1. This CDR3 has 18 amino acids. The V and J ends lost 3 bases and 6 bases, in that order; junction bases with no gene match: 16. Germline assignment: CDR1 MDHEN and CDR2 SYDVKM. The CDR3 DNA reads as TGTGCCAGCAGTTTTAATCGGAGACAGGGGGCTTCGAGGGATGGCTACACCTTC. This gives the protein CASSFNRRQGASRDGYTF.

This clone was detected only once. V gene TRBV6-5 combines with J gene TRBJ1-5; D unclear. The V and J ends lost 4 bases and 2 bases respectively, with 6 bases between them. Germline V gene lookup returns CDR1 MNHEY and CDR2 SVGAGI. The CDR3 covers 13 residues. Here the CDR3 reads CASSWRRNQPQHF. The DNA for the CDR3 is TGTGCCAGCAGTTGGCGGCGCAATCAGCCCCAGCATTTT.

There are a few counts of this clone. The CDR3 DNA sequence: TGTGCCATCGGGGACTCGCTTGAGACCCAGTACTTC. This codes for CAIGDSLETQYF. The rearrangement links TRBV10-3 to TRBJ2-5; D perhaps matches TRBD2 (6 bases). The CDR3 length is 12 residues. Germline V lookup: CDR1 ENHRY, CDR2 SYGVKD. Trimming pared 8 bases from V and 5 bases from J, leaving 12 bases between.

V is TRBV28 and J is TRBJ1-2; tentative D call: TRBD1 (5 bases). Trimming left V 8 bases short and J 4 bases short, with 14 bases between. CDR1 and CDR2 (germline): MDHEN, SYDVKM. The CDR3 length is 13 residues. CDR3 region: CASADRILYGYTF. The CDR3 DNA is TGTGCCAGCGCCGACAGAATACTCTATGGCTACACCTTC.

This chain connects TRBV15 to TRBJ2-7, with D possibly matching TRBD1 (6 bases). Germline CDR1 is LNHNV and CDR2 is YYDKDF (reference sequence). V lost 5 bases and J 7 bases, leaving 18 bases between the germline ends. The CDR3 has 14 residues. This CDR3 reads CATSDLDSRWEQYF. The CDR3 bases are TGTGCCACCAGCGACCTGGACAGTCGGTGGGAGCAGTACTTC. Variable domain in full (rest from reference TRBV15 and TRBJ2-7): DAMVIQNPRYQVTQFGKPVTLSCSQTLNHNVMYWYQQKSSQAPKLLFHYYDKDFNNEADTPDNFQSRRPNTSFCFLDIRSPGLGDTAMYLCATSDLDSRWEQYFGPGTRLTVT.

The chain couples TRBV5-1 to TRBJ1-5; 7 bases agree with TRBD1. V dropped 3 bases and J dropped 6; count of bases not matched to a gene: 3. Germline CDR1 is SGHRS and CDR2 is YFSETQ. This CDR3 comprises 13 residues. CDR3 bases: TGCGCCAGCAGCTCAGCAGGGGGTCAGCCCCAGCATTTT. Translation gives CASSSAGGQPQHF.

The chain employs TRBV29-1 and TRBJ2-7; 7 bases map to TRBD1. V was pared by 1 base and J by 10 bases, with 19 bases of the junction left unmatched. Germline V gene sequence: CDR1 SQVTM, CDR2 ANQGSEA. CDR3 length: 16 amino acids. The CDR3 DNA is TGCAGCGTTGAAGGGCTTCAGAGACAGGGTTTTGGAGGACAGTACTTC. Amino acids: CSVEGLQRQGFGGQYF.

The chain has TRBV4-3 and TRBJ2-1, with 9 bases that match TRBD2. This CDR3 has 16 residues. The germline V gene has CDR1 LGHNA and CDR2 YSLEER. J gave up 8 bases and V 2 bases, and 10 bases lay outside the gene matches. CDR3 DNA sequence: TGCGCCAGCAGCCAAAGGGGCGGGGGGGCGCTTTATGAGCAGTTCTTC. It encodes CASSQRGGGALYEQFF.

The genes are TRBV28 and TRBJ1-4; D gene uncertain. The CDR3 is 14 amino acids. CDR1 is MDHEN and CDR2 is SYDVKM in the germline V gene. Between the trimmed V and J ends, which lost 6 bases and 4 bases, there was a span of 12 bases. In DNA, the CDR3 is TGTGCCAGCAGCGGTGGGCAGATTAATGAAAAACTGTTTTTT. It encodes CASSGGQINEKLFF.

The V call is TRBV10-3, the J call TRBJ2-5, with TRBD1 as a possible D gene (7 bases). The J call is in doubt because the DNA end fits TRBJ2-7 better. The CDR3 is 13 amino acids. Germline CDR1 and CDR2: ENHRY and SYGVKD. The CDR3 reads CAISPTQGGEQYF. As DNA, the CDR3 is TGTGCCATCAGTCCTACCCAGGGGGGCGAGCAGTACTTC.

The chain is built from TRBV7-8 and TRBJ2-7, with TRBD2 identical over 12 bases. The germline V gene encodes CDR1 SGHVS and CDR2 FQNEAQ. Trimming cost V 5 bases and J 7 bases; bases outside gene matches: 9. The CDR3 sequence is 15 residues long. The CDR3 here is CASSLGRTSGEEQYF. CDR3 nucleotides: TGTGCCAGCAGCCTGGGGAGGACTAGCGGGGAGGAGCAGTACTTC.

V usage is TRBV27 and J usage is TRBJ2-5, with 7 bases lining up with TRBD1. CDR1 is MNHEY and CDR2 is SMNVEV in the germline V gene (reference sequence). The V and J ends lost 6 bases and 5 bases, in that order; junction bases with no gene match: 12. The CDR3 is 15 amino acids. CDR3 residues: CASSRGTVRVETQYF. CDR3 DNA sequence: TGTGCCAGCAGCCGAGGGACAGTACGGGTGGAGACCCAGTACTTC.

The CDR3 sequence is CASSASWGPGKEYF. The CDR3 DNA sequence: TGCGCCAGCAGTGCCTCCTGGGGCCCAGGGAAGGAGTACTTC. The chain employs TRBV10-1 and TRBJ2-5, with D possibly matching TRBD1 (5 bases). Trimming took off 4 bases at V and 12 bases at J, with 21 bases between the two ends. Germline CDR1 reads WNHNN; CDR2 reads SYGVQD (reference sequence). This CDR3 has 14 residues.

The chain combines TRBV6-1 with TRBJ2-1; 8 bases are a match to TRBD1. Germline V CDR1 and CDR2: MNHNS, SASEGT. V shed 0 bases and J 5 bases; nucleotides not matched to a gene: 0. The CDR3 has 14 amino acids. The CDR3 is CASSEATGDNEQFF. CDR3 DNA sequence: TGTGCCAGCAGTGAAGCGACAGGGGACAATGAGCAGTTCTTC.

The rearrangement joins TRBV4-3 to TRBJ1-1; D perhaps matches TRBD1 (5 bases). This CDR3 has 14 residues. Trimming shortened V by 1 base and J by 8 bases, and 14 bases separated the two germline ends. In germline, CDR1 is LGHNA, CDR2 YSLEER. CDR3 bases: TGCGCCAGCAGCCAAGGGTTGAGACGGACAGAAGCTTTCTTT. Translation gives CASSQGLRRTEAFF.

The rearrangement joins TRBV5-6 to TRBJ2-7, with 9 bases fitting TRBD1. The CDR3 consists of 14 residues. Trimming removed 3 bases from V and 2 bases from J; junction bases left unmatched: 3. Germline-derived CDR1 and CDR2 are SGHDT and YYEEEE. The CDR3 protein is CASSSRDRAYEQYF. The CDR3 nucleotides read TGTGCCAGCAGCTCCCGGGACAGGGCCTACGAGCAGTACTTC.

Remarks on this clone: Other DNA variants within this sample encode the same CDR3. The V gene is TRBV6-5, the J gene TRBJ2-5, with 9 bases fitting TRBD1. This CDR3 region has 15 residues. Trimming cost V 5 bases and J 5 bases; bases outside gene matches: 9. Germline CDR1 and CDR2: MNHEY and SVGAGI. As DNA, the CDR3 is TGTGCCAGCAGTCGCACAGGGGGCGGGTGGGAGACCCAGTACTTC. Its translation: CASSRTGGGWETQYF.

This sequence joins TRBV27 and TRBJ2-1; D may be TRBD2 (5 bases). Germline CDR1 and CDR2: MNHEY and SMNVEV (reference sequence). The V gene lost 2 bases and the J gene lost 1 base, with 12 bases spanning the gap. This CDR3 has 16 amino acids. The CDR3 protein is CASSLVGGPSYNEQFF. Here the CDR3 DNA reads TGTGCCAGCAGTTTAGTAGGCGGGCCATCCTACAATGAGCAGTTCTTC.

The count of this clone is one. V is TRBV10-3 and J is TRBJ2-7, with 8 bases aligning to TRBD2. This CDR3 has 13 amino acids. Trimming at V came to 2 bases and at J to 6 bases, leaving 3 bases not matched to a gene. CDR1 and CDR2 (germline): ENHRY, SYGVKD. The CDR3 nucleotides read TGTGCCATCAGTGAGAGGAGCGGGGGCGAGCAGTACTTC. This encodes CAISERSGGEQYF.

This clone is a singleton in its sample. The chain links TRBV2 to TRBJ2-7; TRBD2 might be the D (5 bases). CDR1 and CDR2 from the germline V gene are SNHLY and FYNNEI. V was clipped by 5 bases and J by 0 bases, with 11 bases between them. The CDR3 covers 14 residues. CDR3 region: CASSPEEVSYEQYF. In nucleotides, the CDR3 is TGTGCCAGCAGTCCCGAGGAGGTCTCCTACGAGCAGTACTTC. Looking up the rest from reference TRBV2 and TRBJ2-7 gives the full variable domain: EPEVTQTPSHQVTQMGQEVILRCVPISNHLYFYWYRQILGQKVEFLVSFYNNEISEKSEIFDDQFSVERPDGSNFTLKIRSTKLEDSAMYFCASSPEEVSYEQYFGPGTRLTVT.

This rearrangement joins TRBV15 to TRBJ1-2; D unclear. This CDR3 region has 13 residues. V lost 1 base and J 5 bases, leaving 8 bases between the germline ends. Per germline, CDR1 LNHNV and CDR2 YYDKDF (reference sequence). For the CDR3, the DNA is TGTGCCACCAGCAGAGTTACTTTTTATGGCTACACCTTC. Translation gives CATSRVTFYGYTF.

The J gene is TRBJ2-2, the V gene TRBV2; 7 bases fit TRBD2. The CDR3 runs to 16 residues. The ends lost 6 bases at V and 4 bases at J; junction bases unmatched: 11. From germline, CDR1 is SNHLY and CDR2 FYNNEI. CDR3 bases: TGTGCCAGCAGAGACCTGAGGGGCGGGGGCACCGGGGAGCTGTTTTTT. This codes for CASRDLRGGGTGELFF. The variable domain in full, completed from reference TRBV2 and TRBJ2-2, reads EPEVTQTPSHQVTQMGQEVILRCVPISNHLYFYWYRQILGQKVEFLVSFYNNEISEKSEIFDDQFSVERPDGSNFTLKIRSTKLEDSAMYFCASRDLRGGGTGELFFGEGSRLTVL.

The V and J genes are TRBV5-4 and TRBJ1-1, with a tentative D call TRBD1 (5 bases). The ends were cut back, 7 bases at V and 2 bases at J, with 12 bases in the middle. In germline, CDR1 is SGHNT, CDR2 YYREEE (reference sequence). This CDR3 comprises 13 residues. CDR3 in DNA: TGTGCCAGCCAGCCCAGGGAAAACACTGAAGCTTTCTTT. It translates to CASQPRENTEAFF.

This clone was found a few times. V and J are TRBV23-1 and TRBJ1-5; 9 bases map to TRBD1. TRBV23-1 carries the ORF label, with uncertain function. The CDR3 has 16 residues. V shed 4 bases, J shed 5 bases, and the junction held 9 bases outside the gene matches. DNA for the CDR3: TGCGCCAGCAGTCCCAAACCGGGACAGGGTTATCAGCCCCAGCATTTT. It specifies CASSPKPGQGYQPQHF.